Shown below are 9 T cell receptor beta chains from a single sample sequenced in a study of T cells in women clearing cervical HPV infection. The protocol was immunoSEQ multiplex PCR, while the TCRdb copy is restricted to in-frame clones and leaves out a portion. This sample contains around 20,000 clones. Sequenced input: blood buffy coat. The receptors were sampled from a woman between 18 and 75 years old with a cervical HPV16 infection that either progressed to CIN3+ or cleared (not recorded which).

The sequenced CDR3 bases are TGTGCCAGTGAACGGGGGGGGGACAATGAG. It encodes CASERGGDNE. The complete CDR3 sequence is CASERGGDNEQFF. The V gene is TRBV19, the J gene TRBJ2-1, with 8 bases matching TRBD2. The CDR3 extends 3 residues past the end of the read, so its final part is completed from the germline J gene. The CDR3 is made up of 13 amino acids. Germline V gene data show CDR1 as LNHDA and CDR2 as SQIVND (reference sequence). The junction had 5 bases not matched to a gene; V was cut back by 8 bases and J by 5 bases.

On this clone: The read falls 3 residues short of the CDR3 end, and the missing part is taken from the germline J gene. The chain uses TRBV20-1 and TRBJ2-1; 9 nucleotides agree with TRBD2. V was clipped by 1 base and J by 9 bases; unmatched bases: 7. Per germline, CDR1 DFQATT and CDR2 SNEGSKA (reference sequence). The CDR3 has 14 amino acids. This CDR3 reads CSARGGRALAEQFF. CDR3 DNA, as far as it was read: TGCAGTGCTAGAGGCGGGAGGGCCTTGGCTGAG.

The CDR3 here is CASSNGQGSYEQYF. The CDR3 DNA, read in part, is TGCGCCAGCAGCAACGGACAGGGCTCCTACGAG. The chain uses TRBV5-1 and TRBJ2-7, with TRBD1 matching 8 bases. The read ends 3 residues shy of where the CDR3 ends; the end is completed using the germline J gene. The V gene end was trimmed by 4 bases and the J gene end by 0 bases; junction bases not matched to a gene: 3. There are 14 residues in the CDR3. The germline gives CDR1 SGHRS, CDR2 YFSETQ. Complete variable domain (other parts from reference TRBV5-1 and TRBJ2-7): KAGVTQTPRYLIKTRGQQVTLSCSPISGHRSVSWYQQTPGQGLQFLFEYFSETQRNKGNFPGRFSGRQFSNSRSEMNVSTLELGDSALYLCASSNGQGSYEQYFGPGTRLTVT.

For this clone: The CDR3 extends 3 residues past the end of the read, so its final part is completed from the germline J gene. The chain has TRBV2 and TRBJ2-5; D might be TRBD2 (7 bases). The CDR3 is 14 amino acids. V lost 7 bases and J 2 bases, leaving 14 bases between the germline ends. In germline, CDR1 is SNHLY, CDR2 FYNNEI. CDR3 bases read: TGTGCCAGCAATACGGGGGGCACGCAAGAGACC. Translated, it gives CASNTGGTQET. The CDR3, in full, reads CASNTGGTQETQYF.

With regard to this clone: The read halts 3 residues ahead of the CDR3 end, with the missing end drawn from the germline J gene. The J gene is TRBJ2-5, the V gene TRBV10-3; D unclear. V shed 7 bases and J shed 2 bases, with 5 bases lying between them. CDR1 and CDR2 from the germline V gene are ENHRY and SYGVKD. This CDR3 has 11 amino acids. CDR3 DNA (partial): TGTGCCATCAAACAACAAGAGACC. Its protein product is CAIKQQET. The CDR3 in full is CAIKQQETQYF.

Regarding this clone: Read data end 3 residues before the CDR3 end; the end is taken from the germline J gene. This chain connects TRBV5-4 to TRBJ1-2; tentative D call: TRBD1 (6 bases). This CDR3 has 14 amino acids. Germline loops: CDR1 SGHNT, CDR2 YYREEE (reference sequence). Between the trimmed V and J ends, which lost 7 bases and 0 bases, there was a span of 13 bases. This chain's CDR3 is CASATGKTNYGYTF. The sequenced CDR3 bases are TGTGCCAGCGCGACAGGAAAAACTAACTATGGC.

With regard to this clone: The read halts 3 residues ahead of the CDR3 end, with the missing end drawn from the germline J gene. The chain is built from TRBV30 and TRBJ2-3; 9 bases are shared with TRBD1. The CDR3 covers 13 residues. J lost 5 bases, V lost 8 bases, and 8 bases had no gene match. Germline lookup yields CDR1 GTSNPN and CDR2 SVGIG (reference sequence). CDR3 amino acids: CAGGDRAGDTQYF. The CDR3 bases that were read are TGTGCCGGAGGGGACAGGGCAGGAGATACG.

With regard to this clone: The read terminates 3 residues before the CDR3 end, so the remaining end is supplied by the germline J gene. The chain couples TRBV11-1 to TRBJ2-1; 8 bases line up with TRBD2. CDR1 is SGHAT, CDR2 FQDESV, per germline (reference sequence). The CDR3 is made up of 15 amino acids. The ends lost 2 bases at V and 5 bases at J; junction bases unmatched: 5. The part of the CDR3 DNA that was read is TGTGCCAGCAGCTTAACTAGCGGACAAAACAATGAG. It specifies CASSLTSGQNNE. The CDR3 in full is CASSLTSGQNNEQFF.

This chain's CDR3 is CASREDFDGYTF. CDR3 DNA, as far as it was read: TGCGCCAGCAGGGAGGACTTCGATGGC. The rearrangement joins TRBV5-1 to TRBJ1-2; D remains ambiguous. The sequenced fragment ends 3 residues before the CDR3 boundary, so the rest is inferred from the germline J gene. Germline loops: CDR1 SGHRS, CDR2 YFSETQ. V was pared by 5 bases and J by 6 bases, with 11 bases between. CDR3 length: 12 residues.